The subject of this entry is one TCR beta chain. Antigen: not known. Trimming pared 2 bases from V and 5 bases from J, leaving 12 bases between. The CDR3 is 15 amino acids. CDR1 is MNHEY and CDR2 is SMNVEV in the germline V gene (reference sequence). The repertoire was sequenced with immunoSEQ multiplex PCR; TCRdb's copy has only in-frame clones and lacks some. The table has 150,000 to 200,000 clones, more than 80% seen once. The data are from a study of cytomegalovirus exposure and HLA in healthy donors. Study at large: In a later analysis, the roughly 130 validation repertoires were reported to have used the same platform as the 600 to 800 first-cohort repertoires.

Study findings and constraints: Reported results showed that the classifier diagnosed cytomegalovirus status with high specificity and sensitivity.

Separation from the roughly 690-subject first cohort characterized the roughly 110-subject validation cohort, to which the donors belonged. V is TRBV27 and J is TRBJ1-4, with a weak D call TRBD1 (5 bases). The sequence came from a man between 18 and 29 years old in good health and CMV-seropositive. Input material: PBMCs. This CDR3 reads CASSLTPRGNEKLFF. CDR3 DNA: TGTGCCAGCAGTTTAACCCCTCGGGGGAATGAAAAACTGTTTTTT.